The T cell receptor beta chain described here comes from a study of cytomegalovirus exposure and HLA in healthy donors. At sampling all donors were nominally healthy, likely with unrecorded immune exposures. The PCR made use of 60 Vbeta and 13 Jbeta primers. Sequenced by immunoSEQ multiplex PCR; TCRdb stores in-frame clones only, minus some. The sample lists about 200,000 clones; 70% to 80% were seen once. Broader study findings: 87-base-pair reads could not separate some V segments, including TRBV6-2 and TRBV6-3. A later analysis associated 15,000 or so TCR beta sequences with HLA alleles at a 0.05 false discovery rate.

V lost 7 bases to trimming and J lost 4 bases, with 5 bases between them. This CDR3 spans 11 amino acids. Germline lookup yields CDR1 MNHEY and CDR2 SVGAGI. In the case of this clone: The antigen remains unidentified.

The gene calls are TRBV6-5 and TRBJ1-3; D unresolved. Sequencing was performed on PBMCs. The sequence was obtained from a woman aged 45-65 years in good health and CMV-seronegative. The CDR3 loop is CASKRGNTIYF. The CDR3 DNA is TGTGCCAGCAAGAGGGGAAACACCATATATTTT.